The source of this TCR beta chain is a study of blood T cells in healthy people across ages. Each of the donors had roughly 9.7 milliliters of peripheral blood drawn into EDTA-treated Vacutainer tubes. Samples had at least 6 million PBMCs isolated from them. The V segment lost 2 bases and the J segment 4 bases; nucleotides outside the gene matches: 8. The germline gives CDR1 SGHVS, CDR2 FQNEAQ. The CDR3 extends over 16 amino acids. Study conclusions and caveats: Researchers said unsorted PBMCs prevented a conclusive naive versus antigen-experienced comparison.

In the case of this clonotype: Its antigen remains unidentified.

Through a sample-barcoded 5' primer and a J-beta primer mix, a second PCR was run for roughly 7 to 12 cycles. TCRdb itself ran the 5' RACE reads through MiXCR, one entry per CDR3 protein. Altogether about a million distinct CDR3 sequences are present, roughly 52% being singletons, with the ten largest covering over 10%. The chain has TRBV7-8 and TRBJ2-5; TRBD1 aligns across 9 bases. Sequencing was carried out using blood. The source is a man aged 25 to 40 in good health. CDR3 nucleotides: TGTGCCAGCAGCTTACCAGCTACGACAGGGGGAGAGACCCAGTACTTC. Protein product: CASSLPATTGGETQYF.